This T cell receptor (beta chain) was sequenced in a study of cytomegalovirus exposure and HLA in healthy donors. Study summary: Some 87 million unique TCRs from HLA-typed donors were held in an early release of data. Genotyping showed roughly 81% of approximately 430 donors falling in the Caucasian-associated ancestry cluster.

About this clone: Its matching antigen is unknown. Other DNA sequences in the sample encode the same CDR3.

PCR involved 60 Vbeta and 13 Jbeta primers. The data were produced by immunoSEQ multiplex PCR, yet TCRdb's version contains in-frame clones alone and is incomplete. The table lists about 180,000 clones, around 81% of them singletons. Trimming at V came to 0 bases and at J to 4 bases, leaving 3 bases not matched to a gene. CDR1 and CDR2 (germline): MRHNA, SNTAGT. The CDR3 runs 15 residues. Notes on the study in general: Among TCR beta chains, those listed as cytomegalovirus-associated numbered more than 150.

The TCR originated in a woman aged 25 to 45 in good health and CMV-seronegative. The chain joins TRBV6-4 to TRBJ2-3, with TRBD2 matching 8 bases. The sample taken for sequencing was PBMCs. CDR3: CASSDSSGGADTQYF. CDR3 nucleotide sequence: TGTGCCAGCAGTGACTCGTCGGGAGGGGCAGATACGCAGTATTTT.